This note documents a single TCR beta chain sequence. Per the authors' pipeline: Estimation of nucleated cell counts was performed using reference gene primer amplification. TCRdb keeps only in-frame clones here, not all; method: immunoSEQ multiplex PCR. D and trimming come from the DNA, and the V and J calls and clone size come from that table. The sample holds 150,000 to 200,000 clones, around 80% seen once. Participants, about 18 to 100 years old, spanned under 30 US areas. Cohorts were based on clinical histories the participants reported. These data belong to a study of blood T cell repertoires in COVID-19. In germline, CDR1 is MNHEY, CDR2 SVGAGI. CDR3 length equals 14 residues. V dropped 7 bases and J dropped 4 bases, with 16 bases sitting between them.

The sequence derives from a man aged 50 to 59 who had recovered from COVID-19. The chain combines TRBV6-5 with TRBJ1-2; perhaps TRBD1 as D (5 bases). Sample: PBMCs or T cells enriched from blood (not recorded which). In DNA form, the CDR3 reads TGTGCCAGCACCCCCTTGGGGGAGGGCTATGGCTACACCTTC. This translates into CASTPLGEGYGYTF.